This TCR beta chain emerged from a study of T-cell memory formation after mild COVID-19. This CDR3 contains 16 residues. The germline V gene has CDR1 LGHNA and CDR2 YNFKEQ. Trimming removed 0 bases at V and 8 bases at J, with 14 bases between. TCRdb fed the 5' RACE reads into MiXCR, producing one record per CDR3 protein. The repertoire holds about 200,000 distinct CDR3 sequences, with 15% to 20% as singletons. V is TRBV4-2 and J is TRBJ1-6; possibly TRBD1 for D (6 bases). Material: PBMCs or a T cell subset sorted from them (not recorded which). This TCR came from an adult woman who had mild COVID-19 (a few samples of this study predate the infection). Cell type and time point are not known. CDR3 sequence (DNA): TGTGCCAGCAGCCAAGATCCCGGACAGTGGCATTCACCCCTCCACTTT. It is translated as CASSQDPGQWHSPLHF.